The T cell receptor (beta chain) under discussion was sequenced for a study of Ad26.COV2.S vaccination and SARS-CoV-2 variants. Produced via immunoSEQ multiplex PCR; TCRdb's table is partial and in-frame only. The table includes 350,000 to 400,000 clones, 80% to 90% detected once. Indicated treatment: about 20 received Ad26.COV2.S at low or high dose, single or two shots; roughly five received placebo; per-sample allocation not given. Specimen acquisition occurred on day 63 following the initial vaccine or placebo injection. Recruitment in Boston yielded a donor of adult age, 18-55 years. The receptor's source is a person aged 18-60 years who received the Ad26.COV2.S COVID-19 vaccine or a placebo. Here the sequenced sample was peripheral blood, taken in a trial of Ad26.COV2.S vaccine versus placebo.

Here the CDR3 reads CASSQEGWAGGNTIYF. CDR3 coding DNA: TGTGCCAGCAGCCAAGAAGGGTGGGCAGGGGGAAACACCATATATTTT. V usage is TRBV4-2 and J usage is TRBJ1-3, with D perhaps matching TRBD1 (5 bases). The CDR3 extends over 16 amino acids. V was trimmed by 0 bases and J by 4 bases, leaving 13 bases between them. The germline V gene has CDR1 LGHNA and CDR2 YNFKEQ.